These T cell receptor beta chains were read from a single sample in a study of blood T cell repertoires in COVID-19. Sequencing was performed with immunoSEQ multiplex PCR; in TCRdb, only in-frame clones are kept and a portion is missing. The profile shows about 250,000 clones, roughly 84% of them singletons. Sequenced material: peripheral blood. These receptors originate from a woman between 35 and 50 years old who had recovered from COVID-19. Both conserved end residues are part of each CDR3. Each record gives: CDR3 length, clone size, J gene, V gene, D gene, CDR3 protein, CDR3 DNA. A D gene is named only where the DNA matches it firmly. The size of a clone is reported for some rows only, either as once, few or many, or as a class for expanded clones.

16 - TRBJ1-4 TRBV5-6 - CASSPGERTTNEKLFF TGTGCCAGCAGCCCAGGGGAACGTACAACTAATGAAAAACTGTTTTTT
14 - TRBJ2-5 TRBV15 TRBD2 CATSRDTDGGAQYF TGTGCCACCAGCAGAGATACGGACGGGGGGGCCCAGTACTTC
16 once TRBJ1-1 TRBV5-4 TRBD1 CASSLFGQGGNTEAFF TGTGCCAGCAGCTTGTTCGGACAGGGGGGGAACACTGAAGCTTTCTTT
15 - TRBJ2-3 TRBV5-8 TRBD1 CASSFTGQVRDTQYF TGTGCCAGCAGCTTTACTGGACAGGTACGGGATACGCAGTATTTT
13 - TRBJ1-2 TRBV11-2 - CASRGQVGYGYTF TGTGCCAGCCGCGGACAAGTGGGCTATGGCTACACCTTC
13 - TRBJ1-2 TRBV30 - CAWSVQSNYGYTF TGTGCCTGGAGTGTACAGAGTAACTATGGCTACACCTTC
14 - TRBJ2-2 TRBV4-1 TRBD1 CASRRQGGTGELFF TGCGCCAGCAGGCGACAGGGGGGCACCGGGGAGCTGTTTTTT
17 - TRBJ2-1 TRBV7-6 - CASSFFPGHSSYNEQFF TGTGCCAGCAGCTTTTTTCCGGGACACAGCTCCTACAATGAGCAGTTCTTC
14 - TRBJ1-2 TRBV7-2 - CASSLGGVLEGYTF TGTGCCAGCAGCTTAGGGGGCGTTCTCGAGGGCTACACCTTC
11 - TRBJ1-2 TRBV29-1 - CSVVLSDGYTF TGCAGCGTGGTTCTGAGTGATGGCTACACCTTC
15 - TRBJ2-3 TRBV11-2 TRBD1 CASSLRTGSTDTQYF TGTGCCAGCAGCCTTAGGACAGGGAGCACAGATACGCAGTATTTT